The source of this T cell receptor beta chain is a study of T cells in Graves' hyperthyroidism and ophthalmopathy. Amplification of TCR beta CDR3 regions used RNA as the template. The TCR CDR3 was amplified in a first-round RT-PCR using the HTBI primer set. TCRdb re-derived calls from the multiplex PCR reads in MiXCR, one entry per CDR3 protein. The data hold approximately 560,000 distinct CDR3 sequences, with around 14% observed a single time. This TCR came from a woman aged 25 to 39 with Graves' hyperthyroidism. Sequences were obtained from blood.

CDR3 protein: CASSEARPAGASQYF. The CDR3 DNA reads TGTGCCAGCAGTGAAGCTAGACCGGCCGGGGCCTCGCAGTACTTC. This rearrangement joins TRBV2 to TRBJ2-7, with D perhaps assigned TRBD1 or TRBD2 (5 bases each). The V gene's germline CDR1 is SNHLY and CDR2 FYNNEI. With 0 bases removed from V and 9 bases from J, the gap between germline ends came to 18 bases. The CDR3 runs to 15 residues.